This TCR beta chain came from a study of radiotherapy plus CTLA-4 blockade in lung cancer. Study-wide background: Objective responses were recorded in less than 20% of patients, with disease control recorded in roughly 31%. Overall study findings and caveats: Radiotherapy was combined with ipilimumab, and tumor-derived TCR clones then expanded in blood.

Each patient with chemo-refractory metastatic non-small-cell lung cancer was treated with focal radiation plus CTLA-4 blockade using ipilimumab. Produced via immunoSEQ multiplex PCR; TCRdb's table is partial and in-frame only. This table holds roughly 110,000 clones, more than 75% found once. The CDR3 length is 15 residues. The ends lost 2 bases at V and 6 bases at J; junction bases unmatched: 8. The germline CDR1 and CDR2 sequences are SGHDT and YYEEEE. About this clone: The antigen is not known.

The chain carries TRBV5-6 and TRBJ1-5; 7 nucleotides line up with TRBD1. The TCR was taken from a human donor with non-small cell lung cancer that progressed on radiotherapy plus ipilimumab. Some clones in this sample may be carry-over from other donors' samples. Sequences were derived from peripheral blood, sampled from a patient treated with radiotherapy plus ipilimumab. Written as DNA, the CDR3 is TGTGCCAGCAGCTTACGCGACAGGGCGGGTCAGCCCCAGCATTTT. Amino acid sequence: CASSLRDRAGQPQHF.